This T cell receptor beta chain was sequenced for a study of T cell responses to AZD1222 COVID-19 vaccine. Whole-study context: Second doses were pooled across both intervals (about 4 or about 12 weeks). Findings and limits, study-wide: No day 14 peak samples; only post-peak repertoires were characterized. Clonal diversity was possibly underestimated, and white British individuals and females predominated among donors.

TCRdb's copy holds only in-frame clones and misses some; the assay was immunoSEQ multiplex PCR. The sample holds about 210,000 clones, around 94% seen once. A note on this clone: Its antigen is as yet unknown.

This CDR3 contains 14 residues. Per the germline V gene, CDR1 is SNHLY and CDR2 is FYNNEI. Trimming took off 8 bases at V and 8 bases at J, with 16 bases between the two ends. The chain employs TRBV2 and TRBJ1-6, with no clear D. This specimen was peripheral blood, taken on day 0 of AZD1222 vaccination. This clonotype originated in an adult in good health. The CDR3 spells CASGRWVLDSPLHF. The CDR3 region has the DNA TGTGCCAGCGGGAGGTGGGTTTTGGATTCACCCCTCCACTTT. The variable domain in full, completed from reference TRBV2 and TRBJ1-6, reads EPEVTQTPSHQVTQMGQEVILRCVPISNHLYFYWYRQILGQKVEFLVSFYNNEISEKSEIFDDQFSVERPDGSNFTLKIRSTKLEDSAMYFCASGRWVLDSPLHFGNGTRLTVT.